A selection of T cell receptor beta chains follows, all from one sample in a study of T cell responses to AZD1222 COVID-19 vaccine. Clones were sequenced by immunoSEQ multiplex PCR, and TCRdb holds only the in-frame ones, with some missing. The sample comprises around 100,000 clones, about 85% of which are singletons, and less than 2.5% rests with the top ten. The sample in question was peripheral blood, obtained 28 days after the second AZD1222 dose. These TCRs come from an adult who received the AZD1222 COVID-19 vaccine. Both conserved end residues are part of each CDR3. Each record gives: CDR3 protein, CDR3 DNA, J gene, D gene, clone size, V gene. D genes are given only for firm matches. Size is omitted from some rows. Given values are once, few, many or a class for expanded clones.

cdr3_aa: CASSQDVTRNQPQHF; cdr3_nt: TGTGCCAGCAGCCAAGATGTGACGAGGAATCAGCCCCAGCATTTT; j_call: TRBJ1-5; d_call: .; clone_size: .; v_call: TRBV3-1/TRBV3-2
cdr3_aa: CASSTHRAFF; cdr3_nt: TGTGCCAGTAGTACCCATCGGGCTTTCTTT; j_call: TRBJ1-1; d_call: .; clone_size: once; v_call: TRBV19
cdr3_aa: CASSPSGGSGNTIYF; cdr3_nt: TGTGCCAGCAGCCCGTCGGGAGGCTCTGGAAACACCATATATTTT; j_call: TRBJ1-3; d_call: .; clone_size: .; v_call: TRBV3-1/TRBV3-2
cdr3_aa: CASSASVNTGELFF; cdr3_nt: TGTGCCAGCAGTGCTAGCGTGAACACCGGGGAGCTGTTTTTT; j_call: TRBJ2-2; d_call: .; clone_size: .; v_call: TRBV2
cdr3_aa: CATPGPAGQNTEAFF; cdr3_nt: TGTGCCACCCCGGGCCCAGCAGGGCAGAACACTGAAGCTTTCTTT; j_call: TRBJ1-1; d_call: .; clone_size: .; v_call: TRBV28
cdr3_aa: CASSWQRYEQYF; cdr3_nt: TGTGCCAGCAGTTGGCAGAGATACGAGCAGTACTTC; j_call: TRBJ2-7; d_call: .; clone_size: .; v_call: TRBV28
cdr3_aa: CSVDRTGDGYTF; cdr3_nt: TGCAGCGTTGATAGGACAGGGGACGGCTACACCTTC; j_call: TRBJ1-2; d_call: TRBD1; clone_size: .; v_call: TRBV29-1
cdr3_aa: CASSNIRGPNTEAFF; cdr3_nt: TGTGCCAGTAGTAATATAAGGGGGCCGAACACTGAAGCTTTCTTT; j_call: TRBJ1-1; d_call: TRBD1; clone_size: .; v_call: TRBV19
cdr3_aa: CASSPTTNRGANTGELFF; cdr3_nt: TGTGCCAGCAGCCCGACCACGAATCGGGGGGCGAACACCGGGGAGCTGTTTTTT; j_call: TRBJ2-2; d_call: TRBD2; clone_size: .; v_call: TRBV7-2
cdr3_aa: CASSQDKGEGETQYF; cdr3_nt: TGTGCCAGCAGCCAAGATAAGGGGGAGGGGGAGACCCAGTACTTC; j_call: TRBJ2-5; d_call: .; clone_size: once; v_call: TRBV4-2
cdr3_aa: CASSQAAGNNQETQYF; cdr3_nt: TGTGCCAGCAGCCAAGCAGCAGGGAATAACCAAGAGACCCAGTACTTC; j_call: TRBJ2-5; d_call: .; clone_size: .; v_call: TRBV3-1/TRBV3-2
cdr3_aa: CASKTGGITNEKLFF; cdr3_nt: TGTGCCAGTAAGACAGGGGGCATCACTAATGAAAAACTGTTTTTT; j_call: TRBJ1-4; d_call: TRBD1; clone_size: .; v_call: TRBV27
cdr3_aa: CASSFGGDGYTF; cdr3_nt: TGTGCCAGCAGTTTCGGGGGGGATGGCTACACCTTC; j_call: TRBJ1-2; d_call: .; clone_size: .; v_call: TRBV28
cdr3_aa: CASSRRGSSYNEQFF; cdr3_nt: TGTGCCAGCAGCCGGCGCGGGAGCTCCTACAATGAGCAGTTCTTC; j_call: TRBJ2-1; d_call: TRBD2; clone_size: .; v_call: TRBV3-1/TRBV3-2
cdr3_aa: CASSYTGGQGAPNSGYTF; cdr3_nt: TGTGCCAGCAGTTACACTGGGGGACAGGGGGCGCCTAACAGTGGCTACACCTTC; j_call: TRBJ1-2; d_call: TRBD1; clone_size: .; v_call: TRBV6-2/TRBV6-3
cdr3_aa: CASSLGSGNTIYF; cdr3_nt: TGTGCCAGCAGTTTGGGCTCTGGAAACACCATATATTTT; j_call: TRBJ1-3; d_call: .; clone_size: once; v_call: TRBV27
cdr3_aa: CASSLRRTVNTGELFF; cdr3_nt: TGCGCCAGCAGCTTGCGCCGGACAGTGAACACCGGGGAGCTGTTTTTT; j_call: TRBJ2-2; d_call: .; clone_size: once; v_call: TRBV5-1
cdr3_aa: CASSVGLAGGAETQYF; cdr3_nt: TGTGCCAGCAGCGTGGGACTAGCGGGAGGGGCTGAGACCCAGTACTTC; j_call: TRBJ2-5; d_call: TRBD2; clone_size: .; v_call: TRBV9
cdr3_aa: CASTAENTGELFF; cdr3_nt: TGTGCCAGCACGGCGGAGAACACCGGGGAGCTGTTTTTT; j_call: TRBJ2-2; d_call: .; clone_size: once; v_call: TRBV2
cdr3_aa: CAISKDQETQYF; cdr3_nt: TGTGCCATCAGTAAGGACCAAGAGACCCAGTACTTC; j_call: TRBJ2-5; d_call: .; clone_size: .; v_call: TRBV10-3
cdr3_aa: CASSRLSRGHTEAFF; cdr3_nt: TGTGCCAGCAGCCGATTGTCCAGGGGGCACACTGAAGCTTTCTTT; j_call: TRBJ1-1; d_call: TRBD1; clone_size: .; v_call: TRBV9
cdr3_aa: CASSLYQGGYSNQPQHF; cdr3_nt: TGTGCCAGCAGCTTATACCAGGGAGGGTATAGCAATCAGCCCCAGCATTTT; j_call: TRBJ1-5; d_call: .; clone_size: .; v_call: TRBV7-9
cdr3_aa: CASSSLVGEQFF; cdr3_nt: TGTGCCAGCAGTTCCTTAGTGGGTGAGCAGTTCTTC; j_call: TRBJ2-1; d_call: .; clone_size: .; v_call: TRBV12-3/TRBV12-4
cdr3_aa: CASKGQKNNSNQPQHF; cdr3_nt: TGTGCCAGCAAGGGCCAGAAAAACAATAGCAATCAGCCCCAGCATTTT; j_call: TRBJ1-5; d_call: .; clone_size: .; v_call: TRBV2
cdr3_aa: CASSGTRNQPQHF; cdr3_nt: TGTGCCAGCAGTGGGACCCGTAACCAGCCCCAGCATTTT; j_call: TRBJ1-5; d_call: .; clone_size: .; v_call: TRBV2
cdr3_aa: CAWSQGSYNSPLHF; cdr3_nt: TGTGCCTGGAGCCAGGGATCCTATAATTCACCCCTCCACTTT; j_call: TRBJ1-6; d_call: .; clone_size: .; v_call: TRBV30
cdr3_aa: CASSNPGTNYGYTF; cdr3_nt: TGTGCCAGCAGTAATCCAGGGACTAACTATGGCTACACCTTC; j_call: TRBJ1-2; d_call: .; clone_size: few; v_call: TRBV25-1
cdr3_aa: CASSRRLGQVNTEAFF; cdr3_nt: TGTGCCAGCTCGCGGAGGCTAGGACAGGTGAACACTGAAGCTTTCTTT; j_call: TRBJ1-1; d_call: TRBD1; clone_size: .; v_call: TRBV18
cdr3_aa: CASSLSRVGEKLFF; cdr3_nt: TGTGCCAGCAGTTTAAGCAGGGTAGGGGAAAAACTGTTTTTT; j_call: TRBJ1-4; d_call: .; clone_size: .; v_call: TRBV28
cdr3_aa: CASSYGAVDSPLHF; cdr3_nt: TGTGCCAGCAGTTACGGGGCGGTGGATTCACCCCTCCACTTT; j_call: TRBJ1-6; d_call: .; clone_size: .; v_call: TRBV6-5
cdr3_aa: CAISGMTGGISNSPLHF; cdr3_nt: TGTGCCATCAGTGGGATGACAGGGGGGATTAGTAATTCACCCCTCCACTTT; j_call: TRBJ1-6; d_call: TRBD1; clone_size: .; v_call: TRBV10-3
cdr3_aa: CAWSVPTSGSREQYF; cdr3_nt: TGTGCCTGGAGTGTACCTACTAGCGGGAGTCGCGAGCAGTACTTC; j_call: TRBJ2-7; d_call: TRBD2; clone_size: .; v_call: TRBV30
cdr3_aa: CASSLSVQGNEKLFF; cdr3_nt: TGCGCCAGCAGCTTGTCTGTACAGGGGAATGAAAAACTGTTTTTT; j_call: TRBJ1-4; d_call: TRBD1; clone_size: .; v_call: TRBV5-1
cdr3_aa: CSVAGSSYNEQFF; cdr3_nt: TGCAGCGTTGCGGGGAGCTCCTACAATGAGCAGTTCTTC; j_call: TRBJ2-1; d_call: .; clone_size: .; v_call: TRBV29-1
cdr3_aa: CASSGREIDEQYF; cdr3_nt: TGCGCCAGCAGTGGGCGGGAGATCGACGAGCAGTACTTC; j_call: TRBJ2-7; d_call: TRBD2; clone_size: .; v_call: TRBV10-2
cdr3_aa: CASSLTGTSVSTDTQYF; cdr3_nt: TGTGCCAGCAGTTTAACCGGGACTAGCGTTAGCACAGATACGCAGTATTTT; j_call: TRBJ2-3; d_call: TRBD2; clone_size: .; v_call: TRBV27
cdr3_aa: CASSLTNSPLHF; cdr3_nt: TGTGCCAGCAGCTTGACCAATTCACCCCTCCACTTT; j_call: TRBJ1-6; d_call: .; clone_size: .; v_call: TRBV7-9
cdr3_aa: CASSPTGGGSPLHF; cdr3_nt: TGTGCCAGCAGTCCGACAGGGGGAGGCTCACCCCTCCACTTT; j_call: TRBJ1-6; d_call: TRBD1; clone_size: once; v_call: TRBV6-5